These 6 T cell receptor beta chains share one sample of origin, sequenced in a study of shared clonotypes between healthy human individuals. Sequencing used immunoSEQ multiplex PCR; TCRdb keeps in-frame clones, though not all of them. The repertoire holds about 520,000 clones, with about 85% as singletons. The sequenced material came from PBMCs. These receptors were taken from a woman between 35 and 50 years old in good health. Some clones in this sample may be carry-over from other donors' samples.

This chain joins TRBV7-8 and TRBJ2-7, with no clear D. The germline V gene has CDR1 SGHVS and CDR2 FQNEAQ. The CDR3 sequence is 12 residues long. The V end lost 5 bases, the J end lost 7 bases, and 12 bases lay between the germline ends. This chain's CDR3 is CASSHLTGEQYF. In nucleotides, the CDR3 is TGTGCCAGCAGCCATCTGACCGGGGAGCAGTACTTC.

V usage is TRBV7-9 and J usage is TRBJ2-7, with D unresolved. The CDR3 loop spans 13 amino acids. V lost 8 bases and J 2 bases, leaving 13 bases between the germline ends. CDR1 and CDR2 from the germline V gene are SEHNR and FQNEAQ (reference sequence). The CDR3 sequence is CASSAGPTYEQYF. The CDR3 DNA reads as TGTGCCAGCTCTGCAGGACCAACCTACGAGCAGTACTTC.

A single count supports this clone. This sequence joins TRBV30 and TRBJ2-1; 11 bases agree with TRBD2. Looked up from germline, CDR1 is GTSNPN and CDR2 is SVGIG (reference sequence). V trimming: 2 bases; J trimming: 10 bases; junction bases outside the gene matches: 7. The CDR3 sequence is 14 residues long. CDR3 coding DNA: TGTGCCTGGAGTACGACTTTAGCGGGAGGGGAGCAGTTCTTC. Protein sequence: CAWSTTLAGGEQFF.

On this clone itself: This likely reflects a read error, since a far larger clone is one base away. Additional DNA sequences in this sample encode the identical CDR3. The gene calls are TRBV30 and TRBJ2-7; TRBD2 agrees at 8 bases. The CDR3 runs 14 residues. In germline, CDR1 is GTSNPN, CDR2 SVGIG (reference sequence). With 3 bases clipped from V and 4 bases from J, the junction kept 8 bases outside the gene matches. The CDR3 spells CAWREREWRYEQYF. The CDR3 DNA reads TGTGCCTGGAGGGAGCGGGAGTGGAGATACGAGCAGTACTTC. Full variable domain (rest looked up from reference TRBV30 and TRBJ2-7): SQTIHQWPATLVQPVGSPLSLECTVEGTSNPNLYWYRQAAGRGLQLLFYSVGIGQISSEVPQNLSASRPQDRQFILSSKKLLLSDSGFYLCAWREREWRYEQYFGPGTRLTVT.

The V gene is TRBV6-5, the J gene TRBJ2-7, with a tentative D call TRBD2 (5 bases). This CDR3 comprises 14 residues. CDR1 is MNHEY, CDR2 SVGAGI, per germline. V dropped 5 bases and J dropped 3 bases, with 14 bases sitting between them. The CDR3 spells CASSEPGESYEQYF. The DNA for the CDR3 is TGTGCCAGCAGTGAACCTGGGGAGAGCTACGAGCAGTACTTC.

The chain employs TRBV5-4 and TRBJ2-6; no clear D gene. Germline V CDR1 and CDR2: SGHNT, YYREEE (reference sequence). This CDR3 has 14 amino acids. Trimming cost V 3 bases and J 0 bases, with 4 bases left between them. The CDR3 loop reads CASSSSSGANVLTF. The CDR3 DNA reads TGTGCCAGCAGCTCAAGCTCTGGGGCCAACGTCCTGACTTTC.